The 25 T cell receptor beta chains in this list originate from one sample, sequenced in a study of blood T cell repertoires in COVID-19 (dated by TCRdb to 2020 to 2022). The receptor library was made with the immunoSEQ multiplex PCR assay. Drawn from immuneACCESS, this table holds only the in-frame rearrangements with V and J called that TCRdb kept. Clones are partly lost; checked studies trace under half to an unresolved V gene and leave the rest unexplained. The sample profile shows 270,000 or so clones; approximately 91% of them were found once. The top ten clonotypes cover 0.94% of the sample. Sequenced: peripheral blood. These receptors all stem from a woman aged 40 to 50 who had recovered from COVID-19.

CDR3 DNA sequence: TGTGCCAGCTCACCACCGGACACAGCGAACACCGGGGAGCTGTTTTTT. Protein product: CASSPPDTANTGELFF. The V call is TRBV18, the J call TRBJ2-2; maybe TRBD1 (5 bases). Germline loops: CDR1 KGHSH, CDR2 LQKENI. The length of the CDR3 is 16 residues. V lost 0 bases and J lost 0, with 8 bases in between.

This chain uses TRBV5-4 with TRBJ2-1; 13 nucleotides match TRBD2. Germline trimming cut 4 bases from V and 4 bases from J; bases unmatched to any gene: 5. CDR3 size: 16 residues. Germline-derived CDR1 and CDR2 are SGHNT and YYREEE (reference sequence). Here the CDR3 reads CASSPGTSGTYNEQFF. CDR3 sequence (DNA): TGTGCCAGCAGCCCCGGGACTAGCGGGACATACAATGAGCAGTTCTTC.

This rearrangement joins TRBV28 to TRBJ1-4; D unresolved. The germline CDR1 and CDR2 sequences are MDHEN and SYDVKM. V dropped 4 bases and J dropped 2 bases, with 11 bases sitting between them. This CDR3 is 15 amino acids long. CDR3 region: CASSSGSSTNEKLFF. CDR3 sequence (DNA): TGTGCCAGCAGTTCGGGTTCGAGTACTAATGAAAAACTGTTTTTT. Drawing the rest from reference TRBV28 and TRBJ1-4, the complete variable domain is DVKVTQSSRYLVKRTGEKVFLECVQDMDHENMFWYRQDPGLGLRLIYFSYDVKMKEKGDIPEGYSVSREKKERFSLILESASTNQTSMYLCASSSGSSTNEKLFFGSGTQLSVL.

The chain links TRBV6-1 to TRBJ1-4; 8 bases fit TRBD1. This CDR3 comprises 16 residues. In germline, CDR1 is MNHNS, CDR2 SASEGT. The V and J ends lost 7 bases and 4 bases, in that order; junction bases with no gene match: 11. CDR3 coding DNA: TGTGCCAGCACTGATTGGACAGGGAGGGGTAATGAAAAACTGTTTTTT. Protein product: CASTDWTGRGNEKLFF.

This chain links TRBV6-5 with TRBJ2-5, with a possible D match to TRBD2 (6 bases). CDR3 length equals 14 residues. The V end lost 6 bases, the J end lost 2 bases, and 13 bases lay between the germline ends. CDR1 MNHEY and CDR2 SVGAGI come from the germline V gene. CDR3 in amino acids: CASSPGLMQETQYF. Here the CDR3 DNA reads TGTGCCAGCAGCCCGGGACTCATGCAAGAGACCCAGTACTTC.

The chain recombines TRBV28 with TRBJ2-7; D possibly corresponds to TRBD2 (5 bases). Per germline, CDR1 MDHEN and CDR2 SYDVKM. The V and J ends lost 6 bases and 5 bases respectively, with 20 bases between them. This CDR3 spans 15 amino acids. Written as DNA, the CDR3 is TGTGCCAGCAGGCCTGAGACGGTAGCGATAAACGAGCAGTACTTC. As protein: CASRPETVAINEQYF.

The chain is built from TRBV19 and TRBJ2-1; 7 bases align to TRBD2. Trimming cost V 3 bases and J 6 bases; bases outside gene matches: 5. Germline CDR1 and CDR2: LNHDA and SQIVND (reference sequence). The CDR3 has 14 amino acids. CDR3 sequence reads: CASSIQRDSNEQFF. In DNA, the CDR3 is TGTGCCAGTAGTATCCAGCGGGATAGCAATGAGCAGTTCTTC.

This clone was counted once. The V gene is TRBV19, the J gene TRBJ2-7; 14 nucleotides agree with TRBD2. V was clipped by 3 bases and J by 12 bases; unmatched bases: 10. Germline V gene lookup returns CDR1 LNHDA and CDR2 SQIVND (reference sequence). The CDR3 runs 15 residues. In DNA, the CDR3 is TGTGCCAGTAGTATTTTGGGGACTAGCGGGAGTTATCTGTACTTC. This gives the protein CASSILGTSGSYLYF.

This clone was seen a few times. The genes are TRBV6-6 and TRBJ2-3, with 9 bases lining up with TRBD2. From germline, CDR1 is MNHNY and CDR2 SVGAGI (reference sequence). The V and J ends lost 6 bases and 0 bases, in that order; junction bases with no gene match: 4. This CDR3 contains 15 residues. The CDR3: CASRRTSESTDTQYF. DNA of the CDR3: TGTGCCAGCAGGCGGACTAGCGAAAGCACAGATACGCAGTATTTT.

The chain links TRBV5-1 to TRBJ1-1; D remains ambiguous. Trimming removed 4 bases at V and 2 bases at J, with 18 bases between. CDR3 size: 16 residues. Germline V gene lookup returns CDR1 SGHRS and CDR2 YFSETQ. The CDR3 DNA follows: TGCGCCAGCAGCCGGGAACGGACGGAGCTAAACACTGAAGCTTTCTTT. Translation gives CASSRERTELNTEAFF.

This clone was seen only a few times. The chain links TRBV4-1 to TRBJ2-6, with D maybe TRBD2 (6 bases). Germline-derived CDR1 and CDR2 are MGHRA and YSYEKL. The CDR3 runs 17 residues. V was cut by 1 base and J by 2 bases, with 12 bases left in between. The DNA for the CDR3 is TGCGCCAGCAGCCAAGTTCCCCCGGGGGCTGGGGCCAACGTCCTGACTTTC. As protein: CASSQVPPGAGANVLTF.

The J gene is TRBJ1-5, the V gene TRBV10-2; no definite D call. The CDR3 covers 14 residues. Trimming took off 3 bases at V and 2 bases at J, with 8 bases between the two ends. CDR1 and CDR2 from the germline V gene are WSHSY and SAAADI. The CDR3: CASSDWSGNQPQHF. The CDR3 coding sequence is TGCGCCAGCAGTGATTGGAGCGGCAATCAGCCCCAGCATTTT.

This clone appeared once. The chain couples TRBV5-6 to TRBJ1-2, with D perhaps matching TRBD1 (6 bases). V was clipped by 4 bases and J by 5 bases, with 18 bases between them. Germline values: CDR1 SGHDT, CDR2 YYEEEE. CDR3 size: 15 residues. The CDR3 region has the DNA TGTGCCAGCAGCCCCCAGGGGTGGGCAGGGTATGGCTACACCTTC. Translated: CASSPQGWAGYGYTF.

This chain links TRBV4-1 with TRBJ2-7; TRBD2 matches 11 bases. V trimming: 4 bases; J trimming: 1 base; junction bases outside the gene matches: 6. Germline V gene lookup returns CDR1 MGHRA and CDR2 YSYEKL. The CDR3 extends over 16 amino acids. The DNA of the CDR3 is TGCGCCAGCAGCCCTATAACTAGCGGGAGTTCCTACGAGCAGTACTTC. It yields the protein CASSPITSGSSYEQYF.

This clone has more than one count but fewer than ten. The chain links TRBV5-1 to TRBJ2-7; 7 nucleotides line up with TRBD1. J gave up 3 bases and V 0 bases, and 3 bases lay outside the gene matches. Germline CDR1 reads SGHRS; CDR2 reads YFSETQ. The CDR3 consists of 14 residues. The CDR3 nucleotides read TGCGCCAGCAGCTTGGGGGCAGGGGGCTACGAGCAGTACTTC. This sequence encodes CASSLGAGGYEQYF.

This clone was seen more than once but under ten times. The chain uses TRBV18 and TRBJ1-6; no firm D call. V lost 3 bases to trimming and J lost 10 bases, with 13 bases between them. Germline assignment: CDR1 KGHSH and CDR2 LQKENI. The CDR3 is 14 amino acids. DNA of the CDR3: TGTGCCAGCTCACCCCGCGGGGAGGGATCACCCCTCCACTTT. Translating gives CASSPRGEGSPLHF.

This chain joins TRBV7-9 and TRBJ2-5; 12 bases line up with TRBD1. The CDR3 contains 17 residues. Trimming at V came to 4 bases and at J to 2 bases, leaving 8 bases not matched to a gene. CDR1 SEHNR and CDR2 FQNEAQ come from the germline V gene (reference sequence). The CDR3 is CASSSGQGATLQETQYF. CDR3 nucleotides: TGTGCCAGCAGCTCGGGACAGGGGGCGACCCTTCAAGAGACCCAGTACTTC.

V usage is TRBV5-8 and J usage is TRBJ2-5; maybe TRBD2 (6 bases). The CDR3 is made up of 13 amino acids. V shed 4 bases and J shed 5 bases, with 12 bases lying between them. Germline V gene data show CDR1 as SGHTS and CDR2 as YDEGEE. The CDR3 DNA reads TGTGCCAGCAGCGTCCGGGGGAGTGAGACCCAGTACTTC. Its translation: CASSVRGSETQYF. Full variable domain (missing parts from reference TRBV5-8 and TRBJ2-5): EAGVTQSPTHLIKTRGQQATLRCSPISGHTSVYWYQQALGLGLQFLLWYDEGEERNRGNFPPRFSGRQFPNYSSELNVNALELEDSALYLCASSVRGSETQYFGPGTRLLVL.

V gene TRBV9 combines with J gene TRBJ2-1; D might be TRBD1 (6 bases). Deletions cut 0 bases from V and 8 bases from J, with 15 bases between. The CDR3 length is 15 residues. Germline CDR1 SGDLS, CDR2 YYNGEE. CDR3 residues: CASSVVGQPMDEQFF. DNA of the CDR3: TGTGCCAGCAGCGTAGTGGGACAACCTATGGATGAGCAGTTCTTC.

Worth noting for this clone: Relative to the germline gene, one junction end is altered; a read error may explain this. This same CDR3 is encoded by further DNA sequences in the sample. The chain carries TRBV11-2 and TRBJ2-2, with TRBD2 as a possible D gene (6 bases). Per germline, CDR1 SGHAT and CDR2 FQNNGV. The CDR3 sequence is 14 residues long. CDR3 in DNA: TGTGCTAGCAACCAGGACTACCTGGGCGGGGAGCTGTTTTTT. It is translated as CASNQDYLGGELFF.

The V and J genes are TRBV28 and TRBJ1-2; D possibly corresponds to TRBD1 (5 bases). The ends were cut back, 3 bases at V and 8 bases at J, with 13 bases in the middle. This CDR3 comprises 13 residues. The germline CDR1 and CDR2 sequences are MDHEN and SYDVKM. The CDR3 DNA follows: TGTGCCAGCAGTTTGAGGGGCGCGGGGGGCTACACCTTC. This codes for CASSLRGAGGYTF.

The J gene is TRBJ1-1, the V gene TRBV21-1; the D call TRBD1 from the table was never checked on the DNA. TRBV21-1 is recorded as a pseudogene. The CDR3 is 14 amino acids. CDR3 in amino acids: CASSKEGTGSVPFF. The CDR3 DNA reads TGTGCCAGCAGCAAAGAGGGGACAGGGTCCGTCCCCTTCTTT.

This rearrangement joins TRBV6-5 to TRBJ2-1; 9 bases are shared with TRBD2. Trimming at V came to 7 bases and at J to 6 bases, leaving 10 bases not matched to a gene. Germline values: CDR1 MNHEY, CDR2 SVGAGI. CDR3 length: 15 amino acids. CDR3 DNA sequence: TGTGCCAGCATCTCTCTAGCGGGAAATGGCAATGAGCAGTTCTTC. Translating gives CASISLAGNGNEQFF.

CDR3 amino acids: CASSLDRDTGELFF. CDR3 sequence (DNA): TGCGCCAGCAGCTTGGACAGGGATACCGGGGAGCTGTTTTTT. V gene TRBV5-1 combines with J gene TRBJ2-2; tentative D call: TRBD1 (6 bases). The germline V and J ends were trimmed by 0 bases and 5 bases, with 8 bases remaining between them. Germline V gene data show CDR1 as SGHRS and CDR2 as YFSETQ. This CDR3 contains 14 residues.

The chain employs TRBV4-1 and TRBJ1-4; D unresolved. Looked up from germline, CDR1 is MGHRA and CDR2 is YSYEKL. The V and J ends lost 2 bases and 3 bases respectively, with 13 bases between them. This CDR3 has 16 residues. The chain's CDR3 is CASSQKYSGANEKLFF. CDR3 coding DNA: TGCGCCAGCAGCCAAAAATACAGTGGCGCTAATGAAAAACTGTTTTTT.